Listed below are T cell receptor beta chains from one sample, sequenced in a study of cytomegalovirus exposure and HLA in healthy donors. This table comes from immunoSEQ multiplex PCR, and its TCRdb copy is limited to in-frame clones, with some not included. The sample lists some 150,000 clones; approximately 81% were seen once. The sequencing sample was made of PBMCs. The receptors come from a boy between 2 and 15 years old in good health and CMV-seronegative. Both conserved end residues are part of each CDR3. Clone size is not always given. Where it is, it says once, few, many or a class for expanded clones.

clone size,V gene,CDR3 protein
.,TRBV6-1,CASTPGQRGWREQYF
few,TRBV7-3,CASSRPVLRGPHEQYF
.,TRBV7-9,CASSLATGGKDEQFF
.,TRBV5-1,CASSLSTGVEAFF
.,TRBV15,CATSRDAMNRDRRQPQHF
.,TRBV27,CASSLSHRLANYGYTF
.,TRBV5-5,CASSLAQGEAYGYTF
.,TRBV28,CASSTGQRSNEQFF
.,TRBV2,CASSFSGYSSSWVVADTQYF
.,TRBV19,CASSIPAGTYEQYF
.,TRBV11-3,CASSSHDRAYNEKLFF
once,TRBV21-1,CASRPGTGVETQYF
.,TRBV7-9,CASSSGQGASDTQYF
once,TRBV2,CASSPTTAKTYEQYF
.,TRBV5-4,CASSGTGVNNSPLHF
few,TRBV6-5,CASSLGAGGLNTQYF
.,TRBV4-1,CASSLTDRVTGGRYQPQHF
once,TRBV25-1,CASEGQRNEKLFF
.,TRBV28,CASSPWTASGANVLTF
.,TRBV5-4,CASRKGPLPTGNSPLHF
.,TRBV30,CAWSVLWDTAEKLFF
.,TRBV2,CASRATSDVYTGELFF
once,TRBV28,CAHRGAGTYEQYF
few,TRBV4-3,CASSTRSGTGGGEQYF
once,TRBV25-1,CASSDPRGDYEQYF
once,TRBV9,CASSVNRDRETNEQFF
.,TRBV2,CASSAQGDIGSPLHF
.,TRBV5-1,CASSLGQRGYYEQYF
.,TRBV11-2,CASSLDSPGELFF
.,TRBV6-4,CASSELAGDPNSNTGELFF
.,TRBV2,CASSEAGGPIQYF
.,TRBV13,CASSLGGGRGPTDTQYF
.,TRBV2,CASSEAHAVQGLLYF
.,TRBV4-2,CASSQPPGHWNEKLFF
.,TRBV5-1,CASSLSGGTNNEQFF
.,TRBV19,CASSQEYWTPSYEQYF
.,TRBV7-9,CASRLGQGLPGELFF
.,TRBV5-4,CASSGTSGRSVGEQYF
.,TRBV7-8,CASAGWSYEQYF
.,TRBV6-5,CASFSNRGNEQFF
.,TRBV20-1,CSVNRGRGAFF
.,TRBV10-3,CAISEPGSSGANVLTF